The entry below gives a single T cell receptor beta chain sequence along with its context. Its specific antigen is unknown. Base qualities are not recorded, but no much larger clone differs from it by a single base. The data are from a study of glioma-infiltrating T cells (dated by TCRdb to about 2016). Looking at the study overall: Glioma tissue, non-neoplastic brain tissue and matched peripheral blood mononuclear cells were used as sources from which TCR alpha- and beta-chain repertoires were sequenced. To gauge divergence between tissue and blood T-cell populations, every tissue-infiltrating repertoire was compared against the peripheral blood repertoire from the same patient. Three low-grade glioma patients, roughly 8 primary glioblastoma patients and three non-glioma patients contributing non-neoplastic brain tissue were included in the paired cohort.

Trimming at the junction amounts to 2 bases on V and 1 base on J, and the germline ends lie 6 bases apart. There are 13 amino acids in the CDR3, from cysteine to phenylalanine inclusive. Of all the DNA, just the CDR3 is kept, 39 bases in frame from base 1. Via the germline V gene (reference sequence), CDR1 is SGHKS and CDR2 YYEKEE. Points the paper makes about the study in general: In non-neoplastic patients, VJ-independent divergence between tissue and blood fell below expectation, whereas in all gliomas, and especially in low-grade gliomas, the divergence rose above expectation. Very few CDR3 sequences were found to be shared between tissue and blood, and this scarcity was attributed to high CDR3 diversity and limited sampling. Small numbers underpinned the group comparisons: under ten glioblastoma patients, three low-grade glioma patients and three non-neoplastic patients.

TCR alpha and beta CDR3 regions were amplified with the iRepertoire nested amplicon-rescue multiplex PCR (arm-PCR) platform from RNA. One-step reverse transcription and amplification used about 90-450 ng of tissue mRNA or PBMC total RNA as input. Following bead purification, Illumina adapters were added by a secondary multiplex PCR, and libraries between 200 and 400 bp were gel-purified. Libraries carried internal 6-nucleotide barcodes used for demultiplexing. Sequencing of the libraries was done on an Illumina MiSeq using 2x220 or 2x250 nucleotide paired-end reads. As for the authors' bioinformatics: Paired reads were merged using FLASH 1.2.11 and aligned with BWA-MEM to the GRCh37 human genome, and TRA and TRB reads were then extracted. For V and J assignment, an IMGT-derived reference of cassette sequences and CDR3 motifs that included pseudogenes was used. Three-frame translation of reads was performed, and productive CDR3s were defined as those with a C...FGXG motif and no stop codons. A clonotype was defined as a unique combination of a V-J cassette pair and a CDR3 amino acid sequence. Filtering of reads was based on Hamming distance, with the threshold set by the sequence error rate of each sample in mapped regions. TCRdb cleaned the public reads at Q25 with fastp, built clones with MiXCR and kept in-frame beta chains. Merged by CDR3 protein, the rows form single entries marked with the most common genes and DNA. TCRdb, rather than the study authors, made the V and J calls. This sample holds approximately 88,000 distinct CDR3 sequences; about a quarter were observed only once. The ten largest clones represent roughly 7% of the sample.

The origin of this receptor is a human donor with low-grade glioma or glioblastoma, undergoing nonglioma brain surgery, or in good health (not recorded which). The sample comprised glioma tissue, nonneoplastic brain tissue, or PBMCs (not recorded which). The chain links TRBV5-5 with TRBJ1-1; there is no confident call for the D gene. The CDR3 sequence is CASSFGSNTEAFF. In nucleotides, the sequence is TGTGCCAGCAGCTTCGGATCGAACACTGAAGCTTTCTTT.